A single sample is the source of the 3 T cell receptor beta chains below, sequenced in a study of T cell changes during pregnancy in multiple sclerosis (dated by TCRdb to about 2019). The library came from the immunoSEQ multiplex PCR assay. Imported from immuneACCESS, the table was reduced by TCRdb to in-frame sequences with V and J called. These copies leave out some clones; in studies compared against another copy, an unresolved V gene accounts for under half, and the cause of the remainder is not known. This sample lists tens of thousands of clones; about nine tenths were detected once. The ten largest clones take up approximately 0.36% of the sample. Here the sequenced sample was CD4+ T cells from peripheral blood mononuclear cells, taken after pregnancy. These receptors were taken from a female donor in good health, enrolled as a control in a pregnancy study.

Only one count was recorded for this clone. V gene TRBV4-3 combines with J gene TRBJ1-5; D not resolved. CDR1 is LGHNA and CDR2 is YSLEER in the germline V gene. CDR3 length: 13 amino acids. The V end lost 1 base, the J end lost 9 bases, and 10 bases lay between the germline ends. The CDR3 bases are TGCGCCAGCAGCCAAGTAACAAGTTCGCCCCAGCATTTT. This sequence encodes CASSQVTSSPQHF.

The gene calls are TRBV11-3 and TRBJ1-2, with TRBD1 identical over 7 bases. The CDR3 loop spans 17 amino acids. Germline CDR1 reads SGHNT; CDR2 reads YENEEA. The trim removed 1 base at V and 0 bases at J, leaving 8 bases unmatched. In DNA form, the CDR3 reads TGTGCCAGCAGCTTAGGGGACAGAATGACAGCTAACTATGGCTACACCTTC. Protein sequence: CASSLGDRMTANYGYTF. Full variable domain (rest looked up from reference TRBV11-3 and TRBJ1-2): EAGVVQSPRYKIIEKKQPVAFWCNPISGHNTLYWYLQNLGQGPELLIRYENEEAVDDSQLPKDRFSAERLKGVDSTLKIQPAELGDSAVYLCASSLGDRMTANYGYTFGSGTRLTVV.

The genes are TRBV7-2 and TRBJ2-7, with 10 bases aligning to TRBD2. V lost 5 bases to trimming and J lost 0 bases; unmatched junction nucleotides: 4. The germline V gene has CDR1 SGHTA and CDR2 FQGNSA. The CDR3 sequence is 15 residues long. The CDR3 is CASSPRTSGSYEQYF. The CDR3 DNA follows: TGTGCCAGCAGCCCGAGGACTAGCGGCTCCTACGAGCAGTACTTC. Looking up the rest from reference TRBV7-2 and TRBJ2-7 gives the full variable domain: GAGVSQSPSNKVTEKGKDVELRCDPISGHTALYWYRQSLGQGLEFLIYFQGNSAPDKSGLPSDRFSAERTGGSVSTLTIQRTQQEDSAVYLCASSPRTSGSYEQYFGPGTRLTVT.